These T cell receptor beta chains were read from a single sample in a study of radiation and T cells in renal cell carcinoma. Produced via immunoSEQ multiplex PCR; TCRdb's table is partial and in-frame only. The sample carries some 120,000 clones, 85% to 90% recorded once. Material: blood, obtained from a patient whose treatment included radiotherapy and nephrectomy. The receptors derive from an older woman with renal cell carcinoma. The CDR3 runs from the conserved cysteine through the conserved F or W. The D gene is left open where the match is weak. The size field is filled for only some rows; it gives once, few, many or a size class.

cdr3_nt: TGTGCCAGCACGGGCGGGATCCCAGAGACCCAGTACTTC; cdr3_aa: CASTGGIPETQYF; j_call: TRBJ2-5; d_call: .; v_call: TRBV6-5; clone_size: .
cdr3_nt: TGCGCCAGCAGCCAACCAGGGGTGTACACTGAAGCTTTCTTT; cdr3_aa: CASSQPGVYTEAFF; j_call: TRBJ1-1; d_call: .; v_call: TRBV5-1; clone_size: few
cdr3_nt: TGTGCCACCGGGACTAGCGGGTCCTACGAGCAGTACTTC; cdr3_aa: CATGTSGSYEQYF; j_call: TRBJ2-7; d_call: TRBD2; v_call: TRBV27; clone_size: .
cdr3_nt: TGCAGCGCCTCCGGGACAGGGGGCTTCCCGGGTGGCTACACCTTC; cdr3_aa: CSASGTGGFPGGYTF; j_call: TRBJ1-2; d_call: TRBD1; v_call: TRBV29-1; clone_size: .
cdr3_nt: TGTGCTAGCAGCTTGCTTCACACCGGGGAGCTGTTTTTT; cdr3_aa: CASSLLHTGELFF; j_call: TRBJ2-2; d_call: .; v_call: TRBV7-7; clone_size: .
cdr3_nt: TGCAGTGCGCCGACAGGGATTGAAGCTTTCTTT; cdr3_aa: CSAPTGIEAFF; j_call: TRBJ1-1; d_call: TRBD1; v_call: TRBV20-1; clone_size: few
cdr3_nt: TGTGCCAGCAGCTCAACTAGCGGATGGGACAATGAGCAGTTCTTC; cdr3_aa: CASSSTSGWDNEQFF; j_call: TRBJ2-1; d_call: TRBD2; v_call: TRBV7-3; clone_size: few
cdr3_nt: TGTGCCAGTAGTTTTACTTGGAATGAGCAGTTCTTC; cdr3_aa: CASSFTWNEQFF; j_call: TRBJ2-1; d_call: .; v_call: TRBV19; clone_size: .
cdr3_nt: TGTGCCAGCAGCTTGGGCAGGGTAAACTATGGCTACACCTTC; cdr3_aa: CASSLGRVNYGYTF; j_call: TRBJ1-2; d_call: .; v_call: TRBV5-6; clone_size: .
cdr3_nt: TGTGCCAGCAGCACTACAGGGGGCGCCGGGCAGCCCCAGCATTTT; cdr3_aa: CASSTTGGAGQPQHF; j_call: TRBJ1-5; d_call: TRBD1; v_call: TRBV5-5; clone_size: .
cdr3_nt: TGTGCCTGGAGTGGGGACAGGGGGCAGTTCTGGTATGGCTACACCTTC; cdr3_aa: CAWSGDRGQFWYGYTF; j_call: TRBJ1-2; d_call: TRBD1; v_call: TRBV30; clone_size: .
cdr3_nt: TGTGCCAGCAGTTATGTCCGGGACAGGGGGCGAGAGACCCAGTACTTC; cdr3_aa: CASSYVRDRGRETQYF; j_call: TRBJ2-5; d_call: TRBD1; v_call: TRBV6-5; clone_size: .